These 10 T cell receptor beta chains came from one sample sequenced in a study of T cells in localized non-small cell lung cancer. Clones were read by immunoSEQ multiplex PCR, and TCRdb kept only the in-frame ones, dropping some. The sample lists some 25,000 clones; 91% were seen once. Sequenced here: peripheral blood, sampled before any cancer treatment. These receptors were taken from a female donor older than 55 with stage II squamous cell lung carcinoma.

The chain recombines TRBV5-1 with TRBJ1-2; 8 bases are shared with TRBD1. Trimming cost V 0 bases and J 4 bases; bases outside gene matches: 5. The CDR3 loop spans 15 amino acids. Germline V gives CDR1 SGHRS, CDR2 YFSETQ. CDR3 DNA sequence: TGCGCCAGCAGCTTGGGACAGGGGCAGATCTATGGCTACACCTTC. Its protein product is CASSLGQGQIYGYTF.

The V and J genes are TRBV28 and TRBJ2-7, with 8 bases fitting TRBD2. Germline assignment: CDR1 MDHEN and CDR2 SYDVKM. The junction had 17 bases not matched to a gene; V was cut back by 6 bases and J by 1 base. The CDR3 covers 18 residues. This chain's CDR3 is CASSSLTGGNSRSYEQYF. CDR3 nucleotide sequence: TGTGCCAGCAGCTCCTTAACGGGGGGGAACTCGAGGTCCTACGAGCAGTACTTC.

The chain has TRBV5-1 and TRBJ2-7; 8 bases are a match to TRBD1. Germline V gene data show CDR1 as SGHRS and CDR2 as YFSETQ. Trimming cost V 1 base and J 6 bases; bases outside gene matches: 0. The CDR3 is made up of 12 amino acids. The CDR3 coding sequence is TGCGCCAGCAGCTTGACAGGGGGCGAGCAGTACTTC. Translation: CASSLTGGEQYF.

This clone was seen once. This rearrangement joins TRBV5-5 to TRBJ1-6; the D gene is possibly TRBD1 (6 bases). Germline CDR1 and CDR2: SGHKS and YYEKEE (reference sequence). Trimming stripped 0 bases from V and 8 bases from J, with 12 bases between. The CDR3 has 15 residues. CDR3 sequence (DNA): TGTGCCAGCAGCTTGGTAGCAGGGGAATATTCACCCCTCCACTTT. Residues: CASSLVAGEYSPLHF. Using reference TRBV5-5 and TRBJ1-6 for the parts outside the CDR3, the full variable domain is DAGVTQSPTHLIKTRGQQVTLRCSPISGHKSVSWYQQVLGQGPQFIFQYYEKEERGRGNFPDRFSARQFPNYSSELNVNALLLGDSALYLCASSLVAGEYSPLHFGNGTRLTVT.

This chain links TRBV7-2 with TRBJ2-5; TRBD2 matches at 8 bases. This CDR3 is built from 16 residues. With 0 bases clipped from V and 5 bases from J, the junction kept 8 bases outside the gene matches. The germline gives CDR1 SGHTA, CDR2 FQGNSA. The CDR3 here is CASSLALGLAGETQYF. CDR3 coding DNA: TGTGCCAGCAGCTTAGCGCTCGGACTAGCCGGGGAGACCCAGTACTTC.

The chain is built from TRBV15 and TRBJ2-7; a weak D match, TRBD2 (5 bases). CDR3 length equals 16 residues. V shed 1 base and J shed 2 bases, with 15 bases lying between them. Germline-derived CDR1 and CDR2 are LNHNV and YYDKDF (reference sequence). CDR3 in amino acids: CATSRVFEGSTYEQYF. The CDR3 DNA reads as TGTGCCACCAGCAGAGTGTTTGAGGGTAGCACCTACGAGCAGTACTTC.

The rearrangement uses TRBV18 and TRBJ1-4; D possibly corresponds to TRBD1 (5 bases). Looked up from germline, CDR1 is KGHSH and CDR2 is LQKENI. V lost 2 bases and J 11 bases, leaving 18 bases between the germline ends. The CDR3 has 15 residues. The CDR3 sequence is CASSPRGSGMMKLFF. DNA for the CDR3: TGTGCCAGCTCACCAAGGGGCAGCGGTATGATGAAACTGTTTTTT.

The chain links TRBV7-2 to TRBJ1-6; D is ambiguous. The germline V and J ends were trimmed by 2 bases and 6 bases, with 11 bases remaining between them. CDR1 is SGHTA, CDR2 FQGNSA, per germline. The CDR3 totals 15 residues. The CDR3 coding sequence is TGTGCCAGCAGCTTATCTGGGATTAGTAATTCACCCCTCCACTTT. It codes for CASSLSGISNSPLHF.

CDR3 loop: CAWSVGRSSGNTIYF. The CDR3 coding sequence is TGTGCCTGGAGTGTGGGCCGCAGCTCTGGAAACACCATATATTTT. The gene calls are TRBV30 and TRBJ1-3; D is ambiguous. The ends were cut back, 0 bases at V and 0 bases at J, with 9 bases in the middle. Germline V gives CDR1 GTSNPN, CDR2 SVGIG (reference sequence). The CDR3 is 15 amino acids.

The rearrangement links TRBV7-3 to TRBJ2-3; 7 nucleotides line up with TRBD1. This CDR3 is built from 14 residues. Germline trimming cut 5 bases from V and 4 bases from J; bases unmatched to any gene: 6. Germline V lookup: CDR1 SGHTA, CDR2 FQGTGA. This CDR3 reads CASSRDSSADTQYF. In nucleotides, the CDR3 is TGTGCCAGCAGCAGGGACAGCTCCGCAGATACGCAGTATTTT.